These 28 T cell receptor beta chains came from one sample sequenced in a study of prognosis after radiotherapy for stage I lung cancer. Genomic DNA served as the source from which two-round multiplex PCR generated TCR beta CDR3 amplicons. The authors ran first-round PCR with primers specific to each TRBV and TRBJ gene. A single record per CDR3 protein comes from TCRdb applying MiXCR to the multiplex PCR reads. The table includes nearly 20,000 distinct CDR3 sequences, about 27% detected once. The specimen was PBMCs, collected before or after stereotactic body radiation therapy (not recorded which). Receptor source: a donor aged 50 or older with non-small cell lung cancer.

This clonotype was seen ten or more times. The V and J genes are TRBV10-3 and TRBJ1-2, with D hard to call. CDR1 and CDR2 from the germline V gene are ENHRY and SYGVKD. This CDR3 contains 14 residues. V was cut by 4 bases and J by 6 bases, with 15 bases left in between. The CDR3, as DNA: TGTGCCATCAGTGGGGCGGGTCGTATTAATGGCTACACCTTC. This encodes CAISGAGRINGYTF.

This clonotype has a count of ten or more. One end of the junction varies from germline; a read error may be responsible. CDR3 residues: CASSIGTGDEKLSF. CDR3 in DNA: TGTGCCAGTAGTATAGGGACAGGAGACGAAAAACTGTCTTTT. The chain carries TRBV19 and TRBJ1-4; TRBD1 aligns across 7 bases. The CDR3 spans 14 residues. CDR1 and CDR2 from the germline V gene are LNHDA and SQIVND (reference sequence).

This clonotype was detected many times. The rearrangement links TRBV4-2 to TRBJ1-2, with D perhaps TRBD1 (6 bases). The CDR3 extends over 12 amino acids. V was clipped by 11 bases and J by 7 bases, with 17 bases between them. Germline V gene data show CDR1 as LGHNA and CDR2 as YNFKEQ. CDR3 region: CAARGGDGGYTF. The CDR3 DNA follows: TGTGCCGCCCGGGGGGGCGATGGTGGCTACACCTTC.

This clonotype occurred once. The chain carries TRBV12-3 or TRBV12-4 and TRBJ1-2; TRBD1 matches at 7 bases. Germline trimming cut 6 bases from V and 6 bases from J; bases unmatched to any gene: 10. The CDR3 has 14 amino acids. CDR3 loop: CASSLHPGTDGYTF. CDR3 nucleotide sequence: TGTGCCAGCAGCTTACACCCCGGGACAGATGGCTACACCTTC.

A note on this clonotype: At one boundary the junction diverges from the germline segment, which might be a read error. The V call is TRBV6-2 or TRBV6-3, the J call TRBJ2-1; 10 bases fit TRBD2. CDR1 and CDR2 from the germline V gene are MNHEY and SVGEGT. The CDR3 sequence is 16 residues long. CDR3 amino acids: CASSPFLAGVPDERFF. The CDR3 coding sequence is TGTGCCAGCAGCCCCTTTCTAGCGGGAGTTCCCGATGAGCGGTTCTTC.

This clonotype was detected many times. J is TRBJ2-7 and V is TRBV5-1; a possible D gene is TRBD1 (6 bases). V was cut by 5 bases and J by 5 bases, with 11 bases left in between. In germline, CDR1 is SGHRS, CDR2 YFSETQ. The CDR3 length is 12 residues. CDR3 sequence reads: CASRTGLDEQYF. The DNA of the CDR3 is TGCGCCAGCAGGACAGGTCTGGACGAGCAGTACTTC.

The table lists this clonotype with many counts. This may stem from a read error, because a much larger clone lies one nucleotide away. The J gene is TRBJ2-1, the V gene TRBV5-1; possibly TRBD1 or TRBD2 for D (6 bases each). This CDR3 is 15 amino acids long. V was trimmed by 0 bases and J by 7 bases, leaving 14 bases between them. Germline V gene sequence: CDR1 SGHRS, CDR2 YFSETQ. CDR3 sequence reads: CASSLVGGAPNEQFF. CDR3 in DNA: TGCGCCAGCAGCTTGGTGGGGGGCGCTCCAAATGAGCAGTTCTTC.

At least ten counts were recorded for this clonotype. The rearrangement joins TRBV29-1 to TRBJ2-3; 10 bases map to TRBD1. CDR1 is SQVTM, CDR2 ANQGSEA, per germline. There are 14 residues in the CDR3. V lost 3 bases, J lost 4 bases, and 4 bases stayed unmatched. The CDR3: CSVDLGTGADTQYF. The CDR3 bases are TGCAGCGTTGACCTCGGGACAGGGGCAGATACGCAGTATTTT.

This clonotype has just one count. The chain carries TRBV6-2 or TRBV6-3 and TRBJ1-3; no reliable D call. V gave up 6 bases and J gave up 0 bases, with 15 bases separating them. The CDR3 totals 16 residues. Germline CDR1 reads MNHEY; CDR2 reads SVGEGT. CDR3 region: CASRRLRMISGNTIYF. DNA of the CDR3: TGTGCCAGCAGAAGATTACGTATGATCTCTGGAAACACCATATATTTT.

This chain uses TRBV2 with TRBJ2-7, with no clear D. Trimming pared 11 bases from V and 4 bases from J, leaving 15 bases between. The CDR3 contains 12 residues. CDR1 is SNHLY and CDR2 is FYNNEI in the germline V gene. The CDR3 loop is CACTSAGYEQYF. The CDR3 DNA reads TGTGCCTGCACATCAGCAGGATACGAGCAGTACTTC.

The chain recombines TRBV3-1 with TRBJ2-1, with D possibly being TRBD1 (6 bases). Germline V gene lookup returns CDR1 LGHDT and CDR2 YNNKEL (reference sequence). The CDR3 runs to 17 residues. The ends were cut back, 3 bases at V and 9 bases at J, with 24 bases in the middle. CDR3 sequence reads: CASSQIRGSGGHSEQFF. CDR3 in DNA: TGTGCCAGCAGCCAGATAAGGGGGTCCGGCGGACACAGTGAGCAGTTCTTC.

As regards this clonotype: Relative to the germline gene, one junction end is altered; a read error may explain this. This rearrangement joins TRBV5-1 to TRBJ1-2; D unclear. The CDR3 sequence is 15 residues long. Germline V gene data show CDR1 as SGHRS and CDR2 as YFSETQ. CDR3 sequence: CTSSLGDFSVDGYTF. CDR3 bases: TGCACCAGCAGCTTGGGCGATTTCTCCGTGGATGGCTACACCTTC. Drawing the rest from reference TRBV5-1 and TRBJ1-2, the complete variable domain is KAGVTQTPRYLIKTRGQQVTLSCSPISGHRSVSWYQQTPGQGLQFLFEYFSETQRNKGNFPGRFSGRQFSNSRSEMNVSTLELGDSALYLCTSSLGDFSVDGYTFGSGTRLTVV.

This clonotype was recorded at least ten times. This chain uses TRBV9 with TRBJ2-7; either TRBD1 or TRBD2 may fit D (5 bases each). Germline lookup yields CDR1 SGDLS and CDR2 YYNGEE. The V end lost 0 bases, the J end lost 6 bases, and 16 bases lay between the germline ends. The CDR3 length is 15 residues. The CDR3 reads CASSVGGIGPSEQYF. CDR3 DNA: TGTGCCAGCAGCGTAGGGGGGATCGGACCCTCCGAGCAGTACTTC. Complete variable domain (other parts from reference TRBV9 and TRBJ2-7): DSGVTQTPKHLITATGQRVTLRCSPRSGDLSVYWYQQSLDQGLQFLIQYYNGEERAKGNILERFSAQQFPDLHSELNLSSLELGDSALYFCASSVGGIGPSEQYFGPGTRLTVT.

This chain connects TRBV20-1 to TRBJ2-1; D call uncertain. Trimming removed 6 bases from V and 8 bases from J, with 20 bases in between. There are 14 residues in the CDR3. CDR1 DFQATT and CDR2 SNEGSKA come from the germline V gene (reference sequence). The CDR3 protein is CSAYGADMGHEQFF. CDR3 sequence (DNA): TGCAGTGCCTACGGCGCCGACATGGGTCATGAGCAGTTCTTC.

The chain links TRBV20-1 to TRBJ2-2; D is unresolved. This CDR3 contains 14 residues. Germline V gene data show CDR1 as DFQATT and CDR2 as SNEGSKA (reference sequence). V lost 6 bases and J 4 bases, leaving 15 bases between the germline ends. The CDR3 loop is CSAPRGRATGELFF. DNA for the CDR3: TGCAGTGCCCCCCGAGGTCGGGCCACCGGGGAGCTGTTTTTT.

This clonotype occurred many times. This chain links TRBV3-1 with TRBJ1-2; D is uncertain. Germline V lookup: CDR1 LGHDT, CDR2 YNNKEL (reference sequence). The V gene lost 1 base and the J gene lost 8 bases, with 11 bases spanning the gap. This CDR3 is built from 13 residues. The CDR3 spells CASSQGGVAGYTF. The CDR3 nucleotides read TGTGCCAGCAGCCAAGGCGGCGTAGCGGGCTACACCTTC.

A word on this clonotype: A much more abundant neighbour one base away suggests this may be a read error. This chain uses TRBV19 with TRBJ2-2; D is unresolved. This CDR3 is 15 amino acids long. CDR1 and CDR2 (germline): LNHDA, SQIVND (reference sequence). For the CDR3, the DNA is TGTGCCAGTAGTGGTCACCACACGAAAACCGGGGAGCTGTTTTTT. The encoded protein is CASSGHHTKTGELFF. The full variable domain, in which reference TRBV19 and TRBJ2-2 provide the parts outside the CDR3, is DGGITQSPKYLFRKEGQNVTLSCEQNLNHDAMYWYRQDPGQGLRLIYYSQIVNDFQKGDIAEGYSVSREKKESFPLTVTSAQKNPTAFYLCASSGHHTKTGELFFGEGSRLTVL.

Worth noting for this clonotype: Only one base separates this from a far larger clonotype, so it likely reflects a read error. The CDR3 DNA follows: TGTGCCAGCAGTTATACGAAAAACTCCTACGAGCAGTACTTC. Its protein product is CASSYTKNSYEQYF. This chain connects TRBV6-9 to TRBJ2-7; no clear D gene. The length of the CDR3 is 14 residues. Trimming stripped 2 bases from V and 0 bases from J, with 8 bases between. Germline V gene lookup returns CDR1 MNHGY and CDR2 SVAAGI.

There are many counts of this clonotype. The V gene is TRBV18, the J gene TRBJ1-1; D is undetermined. The CDR3 extends over 13 amino acids. Trimming took 3 bases from V and 3 from J, leaving 8 bases between them. Germline CDR1 is KGHSH and CDR2 is LQKENI. CDR3 sequence reads: CASSPGSYTEAFF. The CDR3 DNA is TGTGCCAGCTCACCGGGGTCGTACACTGAAGCTTTCTTT. Based on the CDR3 plus reference TRBV18 and TRBJ1-1, the full variable domain is NAGVMQNPRHLVRRRGQEARLRCSPMKGHSHVYWYRQLPEEGLKFMVYLQKENIIDESGMPKERFSAEFPKEGPSILRIQQVVRGDSAAYFCASSPGSYTEAFFGQGTRLTVV.

Comment on this clonotype: Because it lacks the conserved phenylalanine or tryptophan at the end, this CDR3 is likely a read error. This chain connects TRBV6-8 to TRBJ2-7, with 8 bases matching TRBD2. Germline loops: CDR1 MNHGY, CDR2 SAAAGT. J gave up 4 bases and V 5 bases, and 7 bases lay outside the gene matches. The CDR3 is made up of 14 amino acids. CDR3 in amino acids: CASSQEAGAYEQYC. The CDR3 DNA sequence: TGTGCCAGCAGTCAAGAAGCGGGAGCATACGAGCAGTACTGC.

This clonotype was detected many times. The chain uses TRBV6-9 and TRBJ2-3; D not resolved. Germline V gene lookup returns CDR1 MNHGY and CDR2 SVAAGI. Trimming removed 3 bases at V and 3 bases at J, with 4 bases between. The CDR3 contains 12 residues. This CDR3 reads CASSYGTDTQYF. CDR3 DNA sequence: TGTGCCAGCAGTTACGGGACAGATACGCAGTATTTT.

This clonotype was counted at least ten times. V is TRBV7-2 and J is TRBJ2-3; the match to TRBD2 covers 9 bases. CDR3 length equals 16 residues. V gave up 4 bases and J gave up 2 bases; unmatched junction bases: 7. CDR1 and CDR2 from the germline V gene are SGHTA and FQGNSA. The CDR3 reads CASSSRTSAYTDTQYF. CDR3 bases: TGTGCCAGCAGCTCCCGGACTAGCGCATACACAGATACGCAGTATTTT.

The chain carries TRBV20-1 and TRBJ2-5; tentative D call: TRBD1 (6 bases). The germline V and J ends were trimmed by 6 bases and 2 bases, with 16 bases remaining between them. The length of the CDR3 is 14 residues. Germline loops: CDR1 DFQATT, CDR2 SNEGSKA (reference sequence). CDR3 amino acids: CSARPGQLQETQYF. CDR3 sequence (DNA): TGCAGTGCGAGACCGGGACAATTACAAGAGACCCAGTACTTC.

This clonotype was seen ten or more times. The genes are TRBV30 and TRBJ2-7; D assignment may be TRBD1 or TRBD2 (5 bases each). Per germline, CDR1 GTSNPN and CDR2 SVGIG (reference sequence). CDR3 length: 14 amino acids. With 3 bases removed from V and 2 bases from J, the gap between germline ends came to 14 bases. The DNA for the CDR3 is TGTGCCTGGAGCCCCGGGACCCTAGCCTACGAGCAGTACTTC. It yields the protein CAWSPGTLAYEQYF.

This clonotype showed up many times. The V call is TRBV2, the J call TRBJ2-3; D gene ambiguous. CDR3 length equals 15 residues. V was shortened by 3 bases and J by 3 bases, with 13 bases between the two germline ends. CDR1 is SNHLY, CDR2 FYNNEI, per germline. The DNA of the CDR3 is TGTGCCAGCAGTGATGGAGAGCCTCCAACAGATACGCAGTATTTT. Residues: CASSDGEPPTDTQYF.

This clonotype was observed at least ten times. The chain carries TRBV11-2 and TRBJ1-4; the match to TRBD1 covers 9 bases. This CDR3 has 15 residues. V was clipped by 1 base and J by 10 bases; unmatched bases: 7. CDR1 is SGHAT and CDR2 is FQNNGV in the germline V gene. The CDR3 is CASSLVTGGNGKLFF. The CDR3 nucleotides read TGTGCCAGCAGCTTAGTGACAGGGGGTAACGGAAAACTGTTTTTT.

This clonotype is labeled medium-sized. The genes are TRBV7-9 and TRBJ2-2; no reliable D call. Trimming stripped 5 bases from V and 9 bases from J, with 7 bases between. Germline V CDR1 and CDR2: SEHNR, FQNEAQ (reference sequence). There are 11 residues in the CDR3. The CDR3 protein is CASSGIRELFF. The CDR3 DNA sequence: TGTGCCAGCAGCGGTATCCGGGAGCTGTTTTTT.

This clonotype was detected ten times or more. The gene calls are TRBV27 and TRBJ2-1; 14 nucleotides agree with TRBD2. The germline CDR1 and CDR2 sequences are MNHEY and SMNVEV (reference sequence). V shed 7 bases and J 10 bases; nucleotides not matched to a gene: 9. CDR3 size: 15 residues. CDR3 bases: TGTGCCAGCACCAATCCGGGACTAGCGGGAGTGGAGCAGTTCTTC. It translates to CASTNPGLAGVEQFF.